Described below is a single T cell receptor beta chain sequence and its context. Sequenced by immunoSEQ multiplex PCR; TCRdb stores in-frame clones only, minus some. The sample consists of about 480,000 clones, around 88% of them appearing once. This record belongs to a study of Ad26.COV2.S vaccination and SARS-CoV-2 variants. Per germline, CDR1 SGHTA and CDR2 FQGTGA. The CDR3 extends over 15 amino acids. The V and J ends lost 4 bases and 9 bases, in that order; junction bases with no gene match: 7. As to treatment: roughly 20 received Ad26.COV2.S at low or high dose, single or two shots; about 5 received placebo; per-sample allocation not given. The study sampled participants on day 63 after the first vaccine or placebo injection. Adults aged 18-55 years in Boston included the donor.

V usage is TRBV7-3 and J usage is TRBJ2-1; 12 positions match TRBD1. This receptor was identified in a person aged 18 to 65 who received the Ad26.COV2.S COVID-19 vaccine or a placebo. Sequences were derived from peripheral blood, sampled in a trial of Ad26.COV2.S vaccine versus placebo. The CDR3 sequence is CASSSPGQGASEQFF. In DNA form, the CDR3 reads TGTGCCAGCAGCTCTCCGGGACAGGGGGCGTCTGAGCAGTTCTTC.